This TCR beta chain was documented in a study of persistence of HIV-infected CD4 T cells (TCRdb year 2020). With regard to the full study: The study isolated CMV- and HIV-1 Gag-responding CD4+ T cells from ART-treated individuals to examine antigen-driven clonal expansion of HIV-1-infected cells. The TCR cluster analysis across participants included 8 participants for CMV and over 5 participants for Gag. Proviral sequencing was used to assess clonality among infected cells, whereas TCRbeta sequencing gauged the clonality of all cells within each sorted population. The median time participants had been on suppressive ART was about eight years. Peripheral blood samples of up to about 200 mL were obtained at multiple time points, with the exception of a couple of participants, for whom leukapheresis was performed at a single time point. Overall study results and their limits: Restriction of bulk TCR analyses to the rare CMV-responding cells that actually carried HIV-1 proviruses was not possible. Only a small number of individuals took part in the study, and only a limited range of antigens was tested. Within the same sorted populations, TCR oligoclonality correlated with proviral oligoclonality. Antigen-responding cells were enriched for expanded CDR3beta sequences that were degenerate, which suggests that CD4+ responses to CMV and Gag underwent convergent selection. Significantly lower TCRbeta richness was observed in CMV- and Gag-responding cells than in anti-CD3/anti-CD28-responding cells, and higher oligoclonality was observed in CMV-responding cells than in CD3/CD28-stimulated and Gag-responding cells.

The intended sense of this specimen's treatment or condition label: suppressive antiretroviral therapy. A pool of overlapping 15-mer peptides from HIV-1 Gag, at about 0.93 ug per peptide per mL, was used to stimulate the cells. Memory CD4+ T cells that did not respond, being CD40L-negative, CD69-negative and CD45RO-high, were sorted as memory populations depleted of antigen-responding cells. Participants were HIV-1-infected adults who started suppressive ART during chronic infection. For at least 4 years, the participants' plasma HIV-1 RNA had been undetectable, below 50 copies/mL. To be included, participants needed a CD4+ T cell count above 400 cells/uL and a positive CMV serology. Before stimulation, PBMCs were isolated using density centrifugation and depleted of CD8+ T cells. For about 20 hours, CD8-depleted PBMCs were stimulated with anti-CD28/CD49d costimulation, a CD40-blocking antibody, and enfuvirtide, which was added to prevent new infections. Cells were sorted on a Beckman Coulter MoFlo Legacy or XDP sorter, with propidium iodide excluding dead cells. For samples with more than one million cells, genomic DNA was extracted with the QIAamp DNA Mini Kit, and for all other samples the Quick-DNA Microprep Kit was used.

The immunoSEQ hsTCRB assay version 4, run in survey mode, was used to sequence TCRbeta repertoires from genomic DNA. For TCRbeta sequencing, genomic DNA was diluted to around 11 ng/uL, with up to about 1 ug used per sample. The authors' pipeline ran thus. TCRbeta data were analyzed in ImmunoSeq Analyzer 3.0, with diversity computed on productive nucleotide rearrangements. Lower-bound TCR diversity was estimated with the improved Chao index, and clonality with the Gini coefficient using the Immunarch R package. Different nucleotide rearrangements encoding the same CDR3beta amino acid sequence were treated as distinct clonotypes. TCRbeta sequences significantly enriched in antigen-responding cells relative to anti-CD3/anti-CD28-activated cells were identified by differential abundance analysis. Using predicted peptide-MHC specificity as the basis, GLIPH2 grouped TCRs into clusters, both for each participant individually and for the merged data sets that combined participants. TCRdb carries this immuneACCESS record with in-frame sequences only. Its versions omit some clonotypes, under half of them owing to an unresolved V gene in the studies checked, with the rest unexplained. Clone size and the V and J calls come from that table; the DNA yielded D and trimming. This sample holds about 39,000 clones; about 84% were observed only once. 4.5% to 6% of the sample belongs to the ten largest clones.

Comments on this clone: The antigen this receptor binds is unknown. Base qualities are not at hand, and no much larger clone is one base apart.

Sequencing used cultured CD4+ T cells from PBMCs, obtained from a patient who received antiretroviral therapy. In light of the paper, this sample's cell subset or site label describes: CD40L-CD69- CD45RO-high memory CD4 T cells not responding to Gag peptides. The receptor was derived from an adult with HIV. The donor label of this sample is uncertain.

The CDR3 reads as follows: CASSEKWGNTQYF. The DNA sequence reads TGTGCCAGCAGTGAAAAGTGGGGAAATACGCAGTATTTT. The receptor chain draws on TRBV6-1 and TRBJ2-3; there is no confident call for the D gene. Trimming at the junction amounts to 2 bases on V and 7 bases on J, and the germline ends lie 10 bases apart. From the cysteine through the phenylalanine, the CDR3 covers 13 amino acids. The read is trimmed to its CDR3 DNA, 39 bases read in frame from base 1. Taken from the germline V gene, the CDR1 and CDR2 loops are MNHNS and SASEGT.